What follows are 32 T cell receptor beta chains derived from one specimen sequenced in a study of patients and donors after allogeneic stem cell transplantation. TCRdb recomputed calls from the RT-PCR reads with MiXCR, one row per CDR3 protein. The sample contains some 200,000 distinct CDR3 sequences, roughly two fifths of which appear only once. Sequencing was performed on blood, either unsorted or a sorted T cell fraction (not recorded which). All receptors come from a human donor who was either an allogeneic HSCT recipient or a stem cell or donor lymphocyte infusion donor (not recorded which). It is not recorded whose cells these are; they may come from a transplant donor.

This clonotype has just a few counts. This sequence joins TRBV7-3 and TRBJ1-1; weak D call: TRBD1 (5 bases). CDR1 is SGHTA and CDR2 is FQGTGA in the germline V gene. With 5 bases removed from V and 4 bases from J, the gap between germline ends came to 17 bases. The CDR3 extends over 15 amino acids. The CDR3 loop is CASSEDSLGGTEAFF. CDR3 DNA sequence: TGTGCCAGCAGCGAGGACTCCCTTGGGGGCACTGAAGCTTTCTTT.

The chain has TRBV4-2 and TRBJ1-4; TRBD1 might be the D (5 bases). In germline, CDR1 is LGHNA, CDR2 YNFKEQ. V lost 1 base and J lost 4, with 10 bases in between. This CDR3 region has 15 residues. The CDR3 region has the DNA TGTGCCAGCAGCCAAGTAGGAGGGGATAATGAAAAACTGTTTTTT. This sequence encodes CASSQVGGDNEKLFF.

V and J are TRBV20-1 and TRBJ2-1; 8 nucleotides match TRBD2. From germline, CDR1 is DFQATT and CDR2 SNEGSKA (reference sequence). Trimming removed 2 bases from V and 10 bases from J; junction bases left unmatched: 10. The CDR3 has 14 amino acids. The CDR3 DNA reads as TGCAGTGCTAGACGTGGTAGCGGGACATCCGAGCAGTTCTTC. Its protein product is CSARRGSGTSEQFF.

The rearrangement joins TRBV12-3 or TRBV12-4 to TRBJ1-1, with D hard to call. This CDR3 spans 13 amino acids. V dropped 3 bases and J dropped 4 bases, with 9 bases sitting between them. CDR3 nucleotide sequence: TGTGCCAGCAGTTTTAGACCGGGCACTGAAGCTTTCTTT. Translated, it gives CASSFRPGTEAFF.

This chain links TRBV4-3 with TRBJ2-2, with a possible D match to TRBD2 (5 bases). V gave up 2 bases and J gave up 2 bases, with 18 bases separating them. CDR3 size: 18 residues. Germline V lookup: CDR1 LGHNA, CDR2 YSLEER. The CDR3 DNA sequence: TGCGCCAGCAGCCAACGGCGTGGTAGCGTACTAAACACCGGGGAGCTGTTTTTT. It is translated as CASSQRRGSVLNTGELFF.

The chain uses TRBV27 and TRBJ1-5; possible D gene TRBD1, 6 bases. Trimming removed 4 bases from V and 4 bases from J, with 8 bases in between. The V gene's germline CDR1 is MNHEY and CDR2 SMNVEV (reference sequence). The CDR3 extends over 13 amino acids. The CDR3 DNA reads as TGTGCCAGCAGTTCGGACAGTAATCAGCCCCAGCATTTT. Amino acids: CASSSDSNQPQHF.

The CDR3 is CASKGAISNTEAFF. The CDR3 bases are TGTGCCAGTAAGGGGGCCATATCGAACACTGAAGCTTTCTTT. This chain connects TRBV19 to TRBJ1-1; 7 nucleotides agree with TRBD1. The CDR3 covers 14 residues. Germline lookup yields CDR1 LNHDA and CDR2 SQIVND (reference sequence). The J segment lost 1 base and the V segment lost 7 bases, leaving 6 bases of the junction unmatched.

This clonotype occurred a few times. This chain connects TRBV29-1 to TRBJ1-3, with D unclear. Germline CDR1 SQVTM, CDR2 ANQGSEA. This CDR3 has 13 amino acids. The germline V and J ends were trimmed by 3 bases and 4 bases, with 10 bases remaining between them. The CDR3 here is CSVDPGDGNTIYF. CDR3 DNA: TGCAGCGTTGATCCGGGAGACGGAAACACCATATATTTT.

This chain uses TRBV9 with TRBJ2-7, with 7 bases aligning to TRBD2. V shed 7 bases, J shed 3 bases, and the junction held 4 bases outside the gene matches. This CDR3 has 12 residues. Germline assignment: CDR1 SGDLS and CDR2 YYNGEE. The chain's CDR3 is CASGRADYEQYF. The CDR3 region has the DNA TGTGCCAGCGGGAGGGCTGACTACGAGCAGTACTTC.

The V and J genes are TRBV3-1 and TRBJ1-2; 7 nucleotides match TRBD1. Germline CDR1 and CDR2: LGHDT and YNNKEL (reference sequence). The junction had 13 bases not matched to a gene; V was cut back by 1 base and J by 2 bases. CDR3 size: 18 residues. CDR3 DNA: TGTGCCAGCAGCCAAGCCTTCCTCAGGGACAGAAGAAACTATGGCTACACCTTC. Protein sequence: CASSQAFLRDRRNYGYTF.

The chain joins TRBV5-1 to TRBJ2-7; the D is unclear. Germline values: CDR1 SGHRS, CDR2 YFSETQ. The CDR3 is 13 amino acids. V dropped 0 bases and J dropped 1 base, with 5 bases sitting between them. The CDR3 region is CASSLGVSYEQYF. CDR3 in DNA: TGCGCCAGCAGCTTGGGAGTTTCCTACGAGCAGTACTTC.

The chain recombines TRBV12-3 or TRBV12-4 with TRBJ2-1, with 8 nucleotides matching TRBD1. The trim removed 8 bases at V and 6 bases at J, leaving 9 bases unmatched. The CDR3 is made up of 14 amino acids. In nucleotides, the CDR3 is TGTGCCAGCCACAACCGGACAGGGAGCAATGAGCAGTTCTTC. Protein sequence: CASHNRTGSNEQFF.

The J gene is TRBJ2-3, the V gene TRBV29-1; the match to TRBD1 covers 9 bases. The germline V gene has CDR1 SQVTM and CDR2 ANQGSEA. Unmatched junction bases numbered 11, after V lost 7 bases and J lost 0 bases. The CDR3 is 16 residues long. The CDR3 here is CSARGDRAASTDTQYF. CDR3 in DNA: TGCAGCGCCAGAGGGGACAGGGCGGCTAGCACAGATACGCAGTATTTT.

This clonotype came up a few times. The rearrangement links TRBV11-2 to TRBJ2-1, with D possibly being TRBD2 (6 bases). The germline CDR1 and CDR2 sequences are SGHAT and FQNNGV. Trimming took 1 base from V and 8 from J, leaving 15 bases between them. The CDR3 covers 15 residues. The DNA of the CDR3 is TGTGCCAGCAGCTTAGTTCCCACTAGCCGGTATGAGCAGTTCTTC. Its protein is CASSLVPTSRYEQFF.

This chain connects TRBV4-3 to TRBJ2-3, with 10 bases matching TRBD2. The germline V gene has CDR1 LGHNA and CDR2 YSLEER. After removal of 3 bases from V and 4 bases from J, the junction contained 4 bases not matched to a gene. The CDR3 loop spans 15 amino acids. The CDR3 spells CASSHRSGRPDTQYF. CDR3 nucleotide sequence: TGCGCCAGCAGCCACCGTAGCGGGAGGCCAGATACGCAGTATTTT.

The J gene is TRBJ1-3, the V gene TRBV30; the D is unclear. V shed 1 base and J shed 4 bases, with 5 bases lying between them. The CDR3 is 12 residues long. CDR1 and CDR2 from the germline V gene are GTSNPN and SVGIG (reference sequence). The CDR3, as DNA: TGTGCCTGGAGTGGAGACGGAAACACCATATATTTT. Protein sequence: CAWSGDGNTIYF.

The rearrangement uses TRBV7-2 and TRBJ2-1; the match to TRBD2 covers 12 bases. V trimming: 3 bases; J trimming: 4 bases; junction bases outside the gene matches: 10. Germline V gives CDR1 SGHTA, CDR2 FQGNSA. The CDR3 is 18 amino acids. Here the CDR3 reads CASSFWTSGKWGYNEQFF. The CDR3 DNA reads TGTGCCAGCAGCTTCTGGACTAGCGGGAAATGGGGTTACAATGAGCAGTTCTTC.

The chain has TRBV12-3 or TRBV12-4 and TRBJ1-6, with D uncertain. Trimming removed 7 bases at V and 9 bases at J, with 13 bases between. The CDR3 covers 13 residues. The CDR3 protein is CASTPSKGSPLHF. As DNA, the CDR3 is TGTGCCAGCACCCCCTCGAAGGGTTCACCCCTCCACTTT.

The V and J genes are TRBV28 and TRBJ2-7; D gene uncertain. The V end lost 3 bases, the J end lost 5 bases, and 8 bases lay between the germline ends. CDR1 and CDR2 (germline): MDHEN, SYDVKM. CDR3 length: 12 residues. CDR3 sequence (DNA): TGTGCCAGCAGTTTGTCAAGGGACGAGCAGTACTTC. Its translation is CASSLSRDEQYF.

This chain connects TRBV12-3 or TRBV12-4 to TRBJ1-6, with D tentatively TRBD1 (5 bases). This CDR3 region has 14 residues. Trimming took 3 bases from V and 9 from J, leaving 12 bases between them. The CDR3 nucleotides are TGTGCCAGCAGTTTCGGAGGGGCCGGTTCACCCCTCCACTTT. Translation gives CASSFGGAGSPLHF.

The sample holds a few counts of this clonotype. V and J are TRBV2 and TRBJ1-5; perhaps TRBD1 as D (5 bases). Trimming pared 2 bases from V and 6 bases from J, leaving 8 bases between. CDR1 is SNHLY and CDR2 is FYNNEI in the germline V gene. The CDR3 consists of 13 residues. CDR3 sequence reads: CASSETRAQPQHF. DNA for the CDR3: TGTGCCAGCAGTGAAACCAGGGCTCAGCCCCAGCATTTT.

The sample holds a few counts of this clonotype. The CDR3 bases are TGTGCCTGTCGGGACAGCCGGAATGAAAAACTGTTTTTT. Protein: CACRDSRNEKLFF. This chain connects TRBV30 to TRBJ1-4; 7 bases match TRBD1. The CDR3 is made up of 13 amino acids. Germline V lookup: CDR1 GTSNPN, CDR2 SVGIG (reference sequence). J gave up 5 bases and V 6 bases, and 6 bases lay outside the gene matches.

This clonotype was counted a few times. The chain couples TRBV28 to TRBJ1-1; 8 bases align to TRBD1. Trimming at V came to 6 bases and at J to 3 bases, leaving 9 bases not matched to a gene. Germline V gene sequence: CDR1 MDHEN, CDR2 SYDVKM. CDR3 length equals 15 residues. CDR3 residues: CASRVDRGGYTEAFF. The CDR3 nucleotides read TGTGCCAGCAGGGTAGACAGGGGAGGATACACTGAAGCTTTCTTT.

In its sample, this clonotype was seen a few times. Written as DNA, the CDR3 is TGTGCCACCAGCAGAGATGGGAGGGGAGGGACAGATACGCAGTATTTT. Translated: CATSRDGRGGTDTQYF. The chain employs TRBV15 and TRBJ2-3; 7 bases map to TRBD2. Germline CDR1 LNHNV, CDR2 YYDKDF (reference sequence). There are 16 residues in the CDR3. V was pared by 0 bases and J by 3 bases, with 6 bases of the junction left unmatched.

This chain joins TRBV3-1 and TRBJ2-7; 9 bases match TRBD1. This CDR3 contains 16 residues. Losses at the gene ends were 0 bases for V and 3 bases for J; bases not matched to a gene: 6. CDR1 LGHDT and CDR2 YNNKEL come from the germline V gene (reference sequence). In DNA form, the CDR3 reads TGTGCCAGCAGCCAAGATGCAACGGACAGGGGCTACGAGCAGTACTTC. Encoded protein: CASSQDATDRGYEQYF.

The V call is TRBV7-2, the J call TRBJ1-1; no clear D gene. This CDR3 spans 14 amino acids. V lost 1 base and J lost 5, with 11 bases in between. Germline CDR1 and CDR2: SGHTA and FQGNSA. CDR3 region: CASSLEPGRTEAFF. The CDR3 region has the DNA TGTGCCAGCAGCTTAGAACCGGGTCGGACTGAAGCTTTCTTT. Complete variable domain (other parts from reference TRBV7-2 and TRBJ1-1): GAGVSQSPSNKVTEKGKDVELRCDPISGHTALYWYRQSLGQGLEFLIYFQGNSAPDKSGLPSDRFSAERTGGSVSTLTIQRTQQEDSAVYLCASSLEPGRTEAFFGQGTRLTVV.

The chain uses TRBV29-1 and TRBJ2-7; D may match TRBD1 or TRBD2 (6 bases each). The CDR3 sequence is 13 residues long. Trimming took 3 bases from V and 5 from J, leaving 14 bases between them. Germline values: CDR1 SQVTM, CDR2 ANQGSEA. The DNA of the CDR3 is TGCAGCGTTGAGTGGCGGGACAAGGACGAGCAGTACTTC. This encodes CSVEWRDKDEQYF.

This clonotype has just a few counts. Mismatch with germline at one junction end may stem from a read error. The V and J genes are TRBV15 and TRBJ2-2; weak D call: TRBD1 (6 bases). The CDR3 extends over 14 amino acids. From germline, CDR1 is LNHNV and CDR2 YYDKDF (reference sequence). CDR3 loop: CATSREPGAGELFF. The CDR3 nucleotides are TGTGCCACCAGTAGAGAGCCAGGGGCCGGGGAGCTGTTTTTT.

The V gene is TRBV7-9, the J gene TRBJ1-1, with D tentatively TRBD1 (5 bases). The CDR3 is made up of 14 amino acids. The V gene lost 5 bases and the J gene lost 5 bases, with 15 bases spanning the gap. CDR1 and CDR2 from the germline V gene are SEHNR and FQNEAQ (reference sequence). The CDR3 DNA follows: TGTGCCAGCAGCAGGAAGGGGCTTGAGACTGAAGCTTTCTTT. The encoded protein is CASSRKGLETEAFF.

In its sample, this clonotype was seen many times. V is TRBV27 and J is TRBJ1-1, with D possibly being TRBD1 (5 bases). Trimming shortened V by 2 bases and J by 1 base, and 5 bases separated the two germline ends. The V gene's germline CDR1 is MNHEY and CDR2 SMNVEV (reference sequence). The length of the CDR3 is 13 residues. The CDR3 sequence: CASSLQGNTEAFF. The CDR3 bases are TGTGCCAGCAGTTTACAGGGGAACACTGAAGCTTTCTTT.

The CDR3 nucleotides are TGTGCCAGCGGGGCCGGGAACAATGAGCAGTTCTTC. Residues: CASGAGNNEQFF. The chain links TRBV6-2 or TRBV6-3 to TRBJ2-1; D is possibly TRBD1 or TRBD2 (5 bases each). The CDR3 consists of 12 residues. V shed 8 bases and J shed 5 bases, with 10 bases lying between them. Per the germline V gene, CDR1 is MNHEY and CDR2 is SVGEGT.

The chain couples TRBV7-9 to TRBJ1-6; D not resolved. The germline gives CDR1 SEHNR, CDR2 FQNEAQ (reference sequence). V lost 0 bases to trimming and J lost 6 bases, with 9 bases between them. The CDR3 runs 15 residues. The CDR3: CASSLAGSLNSPLHF. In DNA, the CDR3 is TGTGCCAGCAGCTTAGCCGGCAGTCTTAATTCACCCCTCCACTTT.